This T cell receptor (beta chain) was captured in a study of neurological immune-mediated disorders. Regarding time point: longitudinal time-point 2. Source material was 2 million unsorted PBMCs, stored at -80 °C in RNAlater. Sequencing runs each yielded over 190 million TCR-beta sequences from 15-18 subjects. TCRdb reanalysed the 5' RACE reads using MiXCR and keeps one entry per CDR3 protein. Of 81,000 or so distinct CDR3 sequences listed, over 10% were seen once; the top ten hold approximately 4.5%. The germline CDR1 and CDR2 sequences are SGHRS and YFSETQ. V lost 1 base and J lost 0, with 10 bases in between. There are 15 residues in the CDR3. The study's findings and limits: The highest TCR clonal expansion occurred in HTLV-1-associated myelopathy; multiple sclerosis fell below healthy controls.

Only a few counts were recorded for this clonotype. Its antigen is currently unknown. The V and J genes are TRBV5-1 and TRBJ1-1, with D hard to call. This clonotype originated in a female donor with HTLV-1-associated myelopathy (HAM/TSP). What was sequenced was PBMCs. This CDR3 reads CASSLHLGLNTEAFF. CDR3 coding DNA: TGCGCCAGCAGCTTGCACCTCGGACTGAACACTGAAGCTTTCTTT. The complete variable domain, with remaining parts taken from reference TRBV5-1 and TRBJ1-1, reads KAGVTQTPRYLIKTRGQQVTLSCSPISGHRSVSWYQQTPGQGLQFLFEYFSETQRNKGNFPGRFSGRQFSNSRSEMNVSTLELGDSALYLCASSLHLGLNTEAFFGQGTRLTVV.